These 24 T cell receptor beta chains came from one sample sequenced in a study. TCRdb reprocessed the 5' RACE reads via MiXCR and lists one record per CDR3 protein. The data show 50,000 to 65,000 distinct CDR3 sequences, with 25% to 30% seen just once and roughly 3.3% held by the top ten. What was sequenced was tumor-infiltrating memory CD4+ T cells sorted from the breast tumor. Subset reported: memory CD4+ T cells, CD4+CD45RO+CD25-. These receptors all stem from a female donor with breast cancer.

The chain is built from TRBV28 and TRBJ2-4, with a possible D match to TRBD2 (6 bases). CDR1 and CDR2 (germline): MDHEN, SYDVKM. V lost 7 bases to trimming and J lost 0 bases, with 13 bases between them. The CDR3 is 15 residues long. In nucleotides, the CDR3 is TGTGCCAGCACTGCGGGCGGGAAAGCCAAAAACATTCAGTACTTC. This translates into CASTAGGKAKNIQYF.

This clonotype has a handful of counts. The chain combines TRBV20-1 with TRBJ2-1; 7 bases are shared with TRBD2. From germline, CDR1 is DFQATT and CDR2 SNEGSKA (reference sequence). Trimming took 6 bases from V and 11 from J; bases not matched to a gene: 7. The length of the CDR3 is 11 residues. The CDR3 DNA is TGCAGTGCGCCGCTAGCGGACAAGCAGTTCTTC. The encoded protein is CSAPLADKQFF.

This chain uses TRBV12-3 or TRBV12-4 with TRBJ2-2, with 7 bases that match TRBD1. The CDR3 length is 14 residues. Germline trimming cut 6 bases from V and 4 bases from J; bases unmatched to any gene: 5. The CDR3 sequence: CASREQGTTGELFF. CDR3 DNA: TGTGCCAGCAGGGAACAGGGGACCACCGGGGAGCTGTTTTTT.

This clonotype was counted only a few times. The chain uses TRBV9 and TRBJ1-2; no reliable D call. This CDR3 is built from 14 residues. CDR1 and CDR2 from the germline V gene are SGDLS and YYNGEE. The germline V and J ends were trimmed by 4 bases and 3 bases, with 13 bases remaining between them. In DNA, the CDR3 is TGTGCCAGCAGCTTGCGACGGACCCACTATGGCTACACCTTC. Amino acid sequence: CASSLRRTHYGYTF.

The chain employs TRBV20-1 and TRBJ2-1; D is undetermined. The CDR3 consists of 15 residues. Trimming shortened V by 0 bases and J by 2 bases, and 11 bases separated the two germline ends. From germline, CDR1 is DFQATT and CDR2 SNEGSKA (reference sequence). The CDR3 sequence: CSARDPADAYNEQFF. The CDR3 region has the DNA TGCAGTGCTAGAGATCCCGCGGATGCCTACAATGAGCAGTTCTTC.

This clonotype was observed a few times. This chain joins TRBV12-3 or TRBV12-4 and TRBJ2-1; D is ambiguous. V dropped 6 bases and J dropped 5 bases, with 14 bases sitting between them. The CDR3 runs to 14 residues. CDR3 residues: CASSRPILNNEQFF. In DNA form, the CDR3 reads TGTGCCAGCAGCCGTCCCATACTAAACAATGAGCAGTTCTTC.

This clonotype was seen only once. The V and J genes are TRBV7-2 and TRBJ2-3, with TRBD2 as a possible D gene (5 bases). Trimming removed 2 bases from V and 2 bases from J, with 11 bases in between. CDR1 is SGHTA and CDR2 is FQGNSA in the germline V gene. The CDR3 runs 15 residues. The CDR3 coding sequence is TGTGCCAGCAGCTTAATGGACGGACTCACAGATACGCAGTATTTT. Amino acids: CASSLMDGLTDTQYF.

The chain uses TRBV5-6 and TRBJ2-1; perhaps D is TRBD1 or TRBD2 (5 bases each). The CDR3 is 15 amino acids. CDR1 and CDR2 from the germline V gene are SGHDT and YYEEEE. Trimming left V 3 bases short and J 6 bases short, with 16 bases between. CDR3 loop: CASSSLSGTLNEQFF. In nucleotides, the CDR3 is TGTGCCAGCAGCTCACTTAGTGGGACGCTCAATGAGCAGTTCTTC.

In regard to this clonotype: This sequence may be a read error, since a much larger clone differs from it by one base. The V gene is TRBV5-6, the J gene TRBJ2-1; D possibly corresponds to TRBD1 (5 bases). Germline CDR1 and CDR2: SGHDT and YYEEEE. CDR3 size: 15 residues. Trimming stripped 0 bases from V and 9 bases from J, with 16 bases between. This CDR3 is CASSLVPGQGSEQFF. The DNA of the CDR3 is TGTGCCAGCAGCTTGGTTCCTGGGCAGGGCAGTGAGCAGTTCTTC.

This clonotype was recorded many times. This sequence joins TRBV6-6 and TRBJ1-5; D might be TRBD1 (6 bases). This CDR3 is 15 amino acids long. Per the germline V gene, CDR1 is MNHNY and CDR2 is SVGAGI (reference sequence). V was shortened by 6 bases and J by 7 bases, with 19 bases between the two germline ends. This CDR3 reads CASRQQASQGQPQHF. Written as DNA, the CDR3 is TGTGCCAGCAGACAACAGGCGTCCCAGGGGCAGCCCCAGCATTTT.

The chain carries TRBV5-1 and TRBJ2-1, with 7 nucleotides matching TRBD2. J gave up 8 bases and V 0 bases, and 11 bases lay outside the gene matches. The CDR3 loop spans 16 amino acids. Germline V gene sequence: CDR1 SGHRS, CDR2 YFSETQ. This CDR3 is CASSLGGRGGIDEQFF. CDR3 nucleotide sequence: TGCGCCAGCAGCTTGGGCGGACGCGGGGGTATCGATGAGCAGTTCTTC.

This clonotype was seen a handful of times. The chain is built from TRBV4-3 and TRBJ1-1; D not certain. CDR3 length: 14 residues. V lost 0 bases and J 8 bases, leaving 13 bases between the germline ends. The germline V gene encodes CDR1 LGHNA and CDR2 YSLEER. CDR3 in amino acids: CASSQERRSREAFF. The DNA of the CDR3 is TGCGCCAGCAGCCAAGAAAGGAGGAGTAGAGAAGCTTTCTTT.

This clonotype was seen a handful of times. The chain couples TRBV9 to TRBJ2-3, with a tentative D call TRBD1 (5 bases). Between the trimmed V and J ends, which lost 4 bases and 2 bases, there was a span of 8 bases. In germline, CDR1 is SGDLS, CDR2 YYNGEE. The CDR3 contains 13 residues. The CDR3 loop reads CASSKQVTDTQYF. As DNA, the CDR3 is TGTGCCAGCAGCAAACAGGTCACAGATACGCAGTATTTT. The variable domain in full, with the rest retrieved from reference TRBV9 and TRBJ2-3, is DSGVTQTPKHLITATGQRVTLRCSPRSGDLSVYWYQQSLDQGLQFLIQYYNGEERAKGNILERFSAQQFPDLHSELNLSSLELGDSALYFCASSKQVTDTQYFGPGTRLTVL.

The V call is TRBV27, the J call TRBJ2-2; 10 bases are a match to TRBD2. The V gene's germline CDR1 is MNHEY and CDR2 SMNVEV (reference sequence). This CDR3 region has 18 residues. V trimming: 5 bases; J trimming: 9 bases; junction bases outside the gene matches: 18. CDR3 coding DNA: TGTGCCAGCAGTACGACAGTGAAGAGGCTAGCGGGAGTTCGGGAGCTGTTTTTT. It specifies CASSTTVKRLAGVRELFF.

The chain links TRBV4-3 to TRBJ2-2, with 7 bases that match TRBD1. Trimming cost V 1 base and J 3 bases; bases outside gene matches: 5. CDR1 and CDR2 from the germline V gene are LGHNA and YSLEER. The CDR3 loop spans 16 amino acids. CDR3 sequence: CASSQGQGLDTGELFF. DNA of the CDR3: TGCGCCAGCAGCCAAGGACAGGGTTTGGACACCGGGGAGCTGTTTTTT.

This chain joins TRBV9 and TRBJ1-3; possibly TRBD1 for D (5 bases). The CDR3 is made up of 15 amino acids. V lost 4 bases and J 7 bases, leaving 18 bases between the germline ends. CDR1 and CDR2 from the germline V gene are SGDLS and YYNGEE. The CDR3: CASSSRDGGRNTIYF. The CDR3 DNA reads TGTGCCAGCAGCAGCCGGGACGGCGGTAGGAACACCATATATTTT.

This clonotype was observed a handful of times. CDR3 nucleotide sequence: TGTGCCAGCAGCTTCCGTTTGGGCGCTCAGCCCCAGCATTTT. Protein: CASSFRLGAQPQHF. The chain recombines TRBV5-5 with TRBJ1-5; D gene unclear. This CDR3 spans 14 amino acids. V lost 2 bases and J 6 bases, leaving 12 bases between the germline ends. The germline gives CDR1 SGHKS, CDR2 YYEKEE (reference sequence).

CDR3 loop: CASSPGQHSNQPQHF. The CDR3, as DNA: TGCGCCAGCAGCCCGGGACAGCATAGCAATCAGCCCCAGCATTTT. The V call is TRBV5-1, the J call TRBJ1-5, with 7 bases aligning to TRBD1. The germline V gene encodes CDR1 SGHRS and CDR2 YFSETQ. This CDR3 is 15 amino acids long. J gave up 0 bases and V 4 bases, and 4 bases lay outside the gene matches.

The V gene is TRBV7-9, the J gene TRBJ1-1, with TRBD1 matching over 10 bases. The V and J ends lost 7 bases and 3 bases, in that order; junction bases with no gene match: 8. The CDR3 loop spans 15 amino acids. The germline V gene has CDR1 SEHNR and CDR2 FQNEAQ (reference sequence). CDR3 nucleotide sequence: TGTGCCAGCACCTCGCTGACAGGGGGCCACACTGAAGCTTTCTTT. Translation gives CASTSLTGGHTEAFF.

The CDR3 loop reads CASSRLRGPSGNTIYF. CDR3 DNA sequence: TGTGCCAGCAGCCGGCTACGGGGACCCTCTGGAAACACCATATATTTT. This sequence joins TRBV7-9 and TRBJ1-3; perhaps TRBD1 as D (5 bases). The V and J ends lost 5 bases and 0 bases respectively, with 14 bases between them. Germline lookup yields CDR1 SEHNR and CDR2 FQNEAQ (reference sequence). The CDR3 consists of 16 residues.

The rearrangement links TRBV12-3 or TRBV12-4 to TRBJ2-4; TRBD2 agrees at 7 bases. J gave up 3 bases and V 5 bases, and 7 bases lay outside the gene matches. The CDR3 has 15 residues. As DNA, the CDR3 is TGTGCCAGCAGTCCCGATGGGGGGGGCAAAAACATTCAGTACTTC. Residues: CASSPDGGGKNIQYF.

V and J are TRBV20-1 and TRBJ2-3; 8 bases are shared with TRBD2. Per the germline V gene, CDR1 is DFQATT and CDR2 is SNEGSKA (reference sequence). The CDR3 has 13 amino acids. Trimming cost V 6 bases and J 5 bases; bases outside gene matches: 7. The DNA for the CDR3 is TGCAGTGCCCTCTCTGCGGGAGGAGATACGCAGTATTTT. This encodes CSALSAGGDTQYF.

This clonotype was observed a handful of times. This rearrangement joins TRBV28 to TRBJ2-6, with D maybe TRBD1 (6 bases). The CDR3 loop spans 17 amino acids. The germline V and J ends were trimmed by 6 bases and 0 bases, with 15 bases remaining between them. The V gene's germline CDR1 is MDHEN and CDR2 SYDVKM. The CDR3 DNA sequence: TGTGCCAGCAGCCCGGGACACCTTTTCTCTGGGGCCAACGTCCTGACTTTC. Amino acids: CASSPGHLFSGANVLTF. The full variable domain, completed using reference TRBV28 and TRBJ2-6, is DVKVTQSSRYLVKRTGEKVFLECVQDMDHENMFWYRQDPGLGLRLIYFSYDVKMKEKGDIPEGYSVSREKKERFSLILESASTNQTSMYLCASSPGHLFSGANVLTFGAGSRLTVL.

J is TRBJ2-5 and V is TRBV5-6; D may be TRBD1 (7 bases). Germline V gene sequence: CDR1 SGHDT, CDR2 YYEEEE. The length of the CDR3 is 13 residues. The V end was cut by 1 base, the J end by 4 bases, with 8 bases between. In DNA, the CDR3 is TGTGCCAGCAGCTTGCAGGGGGGAGAGACCCAGTACTTC. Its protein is CASSLQGGETQYF.